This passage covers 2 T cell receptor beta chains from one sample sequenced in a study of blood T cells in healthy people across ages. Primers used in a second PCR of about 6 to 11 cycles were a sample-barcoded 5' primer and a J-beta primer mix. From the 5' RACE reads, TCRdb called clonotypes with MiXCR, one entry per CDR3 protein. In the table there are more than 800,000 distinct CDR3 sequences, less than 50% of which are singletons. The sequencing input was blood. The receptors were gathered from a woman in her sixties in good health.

The CDR3 loop is CASREGLAGSYEQYF. The DNA of the CDR3 is TGTGCCAGCAGGGAGGGACTAGCGGGCTCCTACGAGCAGTACTTC. The rearrangement links TRBV6-1 to TRBJ2-7, with TRBD2 matching 12 bases. The germline V gene has CDR1 MNHNS and CDR2 SASEGT. The CDR3 sequence is 15 residues long. J was trimmed by 0 bases and V by 6 bases; bases with no gene match: 3.

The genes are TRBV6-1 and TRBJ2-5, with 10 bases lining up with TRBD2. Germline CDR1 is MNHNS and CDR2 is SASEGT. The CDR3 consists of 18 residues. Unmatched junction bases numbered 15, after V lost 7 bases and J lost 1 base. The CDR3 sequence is CASNPHISGRSFQETQYF. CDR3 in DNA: TGTGCCAGCAATCCACATATTAGCGGGAGGTCATTCCAAGAGACCCAGTACTTC.